This T cell receptor (beta chain) derives from a study of regulatory T cells in long-lasting Graves disease. Time point meaning: persistent/refractory GD, antithyroid drugs over 5 years with positive TRAb. PBMC RNA served as the TCR library source. Libraries of TCR beta came from iRepertoire HTBI primers plus Arm-PCR of CDR3 regions. TCRdb fed the multiplex PCR reads into MiXCR, producing one record per CDR3 protein. The sample lists 450,000 or so distinct CDR3 sequences, approximately 23% occurring once. The receptor's source is a female donor with Graves disease. The sample here was peripheral blood mononuclear cells (PBMCs), taken when the disease was refractory, from a patient treated with antithyroid drugs.

The CDR3 nucleotides are TGTGCCAGCAGCTTGAGGACAGGTTATAGCAATCAGCCCCAGCATTTT. As protein: CASSLRTGYSNQPQHF. The genes are TRBV5-6 and TRBJ1-5, with 7 nucleotides matching TRBD1. V lost 1 base and J lost 0; bases outside the gene matches: 4. Germline V gene data show CDR1 as SGHDT and CDR2 as YYEEEE. The CDR3 totals 16 residues.